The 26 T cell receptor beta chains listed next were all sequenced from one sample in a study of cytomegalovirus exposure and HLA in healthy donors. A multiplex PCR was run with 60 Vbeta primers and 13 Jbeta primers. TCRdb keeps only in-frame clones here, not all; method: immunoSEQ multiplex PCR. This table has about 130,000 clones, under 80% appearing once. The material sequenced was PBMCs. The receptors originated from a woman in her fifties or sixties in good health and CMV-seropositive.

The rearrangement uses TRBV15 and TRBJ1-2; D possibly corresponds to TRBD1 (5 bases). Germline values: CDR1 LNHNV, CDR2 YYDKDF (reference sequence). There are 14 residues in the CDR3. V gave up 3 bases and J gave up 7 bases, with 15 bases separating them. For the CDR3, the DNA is TGTGCCACCAGCAGTTTTCGCCCCCAGGGTGGCTACACCTTC. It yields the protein CATSSFRPQGGYTF.

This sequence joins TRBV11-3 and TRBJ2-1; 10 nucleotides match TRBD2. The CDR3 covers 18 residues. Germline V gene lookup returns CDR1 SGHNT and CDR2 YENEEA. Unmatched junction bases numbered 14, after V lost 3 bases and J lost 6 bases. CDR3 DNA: TGTGCCAGCAGCTTGGAGCTAGCGGGAGCGCGTGGGGTCAATGAGCAGTTCTTC. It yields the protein CASSLELAGARGVNEQFF. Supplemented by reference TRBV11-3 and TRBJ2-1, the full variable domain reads EAGVVQSPRYKIIEKKQPVAFWCNPISGHNTLYWYLQNLGQGPELLIRYENEEAVDDSQLPKDRFSAERLKGVDSTLKIQPAELGDSAVYLCASSLELAGARGVNEQFFGPGTRLTVL.

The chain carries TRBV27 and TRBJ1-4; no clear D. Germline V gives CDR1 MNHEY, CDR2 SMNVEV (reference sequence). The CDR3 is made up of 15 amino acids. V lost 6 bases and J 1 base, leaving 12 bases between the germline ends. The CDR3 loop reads CASRRFSQTNEKLFF. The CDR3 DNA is TGTGCCAGCAGGAGGTTTTCCCAAACTAATGAAAAACTGTTTTTT.

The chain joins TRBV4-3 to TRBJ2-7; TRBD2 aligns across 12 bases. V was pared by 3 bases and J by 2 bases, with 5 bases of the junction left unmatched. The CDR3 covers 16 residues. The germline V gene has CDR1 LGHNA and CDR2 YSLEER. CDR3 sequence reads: CASSHVLAGGPYEQYF. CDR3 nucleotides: TGCGCCAGCAGCCACGTCCTAGCGGGAGGGCCCTACGAGCAGTACTTC.

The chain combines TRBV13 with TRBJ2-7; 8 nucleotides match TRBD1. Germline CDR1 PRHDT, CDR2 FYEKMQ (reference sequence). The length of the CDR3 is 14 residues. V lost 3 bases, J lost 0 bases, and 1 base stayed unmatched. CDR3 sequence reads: CASSLTGDSYEQYF. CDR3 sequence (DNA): TGTGCCAGCAGCTTGACAGGGGACTCCTACGAGCAGTACTTC.

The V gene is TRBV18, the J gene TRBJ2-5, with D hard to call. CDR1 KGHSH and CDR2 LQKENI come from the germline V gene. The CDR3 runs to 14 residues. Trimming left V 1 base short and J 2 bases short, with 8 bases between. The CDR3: CASSPLNIQETQYF. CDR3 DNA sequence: TGTGCCAGCTCACCACTAAACATACAAGAGACCCAGTACTTC.

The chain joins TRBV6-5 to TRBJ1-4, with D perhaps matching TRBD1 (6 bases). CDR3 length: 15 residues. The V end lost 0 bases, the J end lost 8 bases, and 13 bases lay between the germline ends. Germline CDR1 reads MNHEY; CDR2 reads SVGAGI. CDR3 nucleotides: TGTGCCAGCAGTTACTCTATACAGGGAAGGGAAAAACTGTTTTTT. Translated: CASSYSIQGREKLFF.

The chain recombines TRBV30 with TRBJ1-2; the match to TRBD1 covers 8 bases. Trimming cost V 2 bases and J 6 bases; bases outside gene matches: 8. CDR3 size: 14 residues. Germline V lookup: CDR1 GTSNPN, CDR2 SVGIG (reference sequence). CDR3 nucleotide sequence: TGTGCCTGGAGTATACCAGGGGGCGCCGATGGCTACACCTTC. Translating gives CAWSIPGGADGYTF. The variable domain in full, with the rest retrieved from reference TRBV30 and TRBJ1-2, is SQTIHQWPATLVQPVGSPLSLECTVEGTSNPNLYWYRQAAGRGLQLLFYSVGIGQISSEVPQNLSASRPQDRQFILSSKKLLLSDSGFYLCAWSIPGGADGYTFGSGTRLTVV.

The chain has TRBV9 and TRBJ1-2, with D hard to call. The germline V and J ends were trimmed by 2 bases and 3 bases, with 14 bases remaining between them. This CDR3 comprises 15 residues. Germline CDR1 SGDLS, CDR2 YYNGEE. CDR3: CASSVGGLGYYGYTF. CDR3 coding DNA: TGTGCCAGCAGCGTTGGAGGCCTTGGGTACTATGGCTACACCTTC.

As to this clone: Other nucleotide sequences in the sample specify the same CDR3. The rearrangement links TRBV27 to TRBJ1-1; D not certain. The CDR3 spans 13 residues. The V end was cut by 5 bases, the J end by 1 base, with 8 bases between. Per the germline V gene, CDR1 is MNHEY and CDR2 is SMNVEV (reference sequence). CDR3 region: CASSPNRNTEAFF. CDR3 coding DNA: TGTGCCAGCAGTCCAAACAGGAACACTGAAGCTTTCTTT.

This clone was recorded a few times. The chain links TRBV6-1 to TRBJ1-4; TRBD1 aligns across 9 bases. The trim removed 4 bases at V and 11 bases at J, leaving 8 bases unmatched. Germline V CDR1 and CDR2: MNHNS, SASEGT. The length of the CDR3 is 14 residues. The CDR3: CASSGGTGLVKLFF. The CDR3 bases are TGTGCCAGCAGTGGGGGGACAGGGCTCGTGAAACTGTTTTTT.

In DNA form, the CDR3 reads TGTGCCAGTACCGGGGACAGTAATAGCAATCAGCCCCAGCATTTT. Translating gives CASTGDSNSNQPQHF. V gene TRBV19 combines with J gene TRBJ1-5, with TRBD1 identical over 7 bases. The CDR3 runs 15 residues. CDR1 and CDR2 from the germline V gene are LNHDA and SQIVND (reference sequence). Losses at the gene ends were 7 bases for V and 0 bases for J; bases not matched to a gene: 6.

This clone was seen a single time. The CDR3 here is CASSRTGSWVYNEQFF. In DNA form, the CDR3 reads TGTGCCAGCAGCCGAACAGGGTCCTGGGTCTACAATGAGCAGTTCTTC. The genes are TRBV7-3 and TRBJ2-1; D possibly corresponds to TRBD1 (6 bases). Trimming shortened V by 5 bases and J by 3 bases, and 17 bases separated the two germline ends. The CDR3 spans 16 residues. The germline CDR1 and CDR2 sequences are SGHTA and FQGTGA.

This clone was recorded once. CDR3 residues: CAISDSGVYEQYF. For the CDR3, the DNA is TGTGCCATCAGTGATTCCGGGGTCTACGAGCAGTACTTC. The chain joins TRBV10-3 to TRBJ2-7; perhaps TRBD2 as D (5 bases). The CDR3 totals 13 residues. Trimming took off 3 bases at V and 3 bases at J, with 9 bases between the two ends. Germline V gene sequence: CDR1 ENHRY, CDR2 SYGVKD.

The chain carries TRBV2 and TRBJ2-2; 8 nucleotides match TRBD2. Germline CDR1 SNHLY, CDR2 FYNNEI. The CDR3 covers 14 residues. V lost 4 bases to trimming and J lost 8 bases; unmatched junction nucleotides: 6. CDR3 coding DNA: TGTGCCAGCAGTGGAGACGGGGGGGCAGGGGAGCTGTTTTTT. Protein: CASSGDGGAGELFF.

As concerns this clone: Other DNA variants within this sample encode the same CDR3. This chain's CDR3 is CASSERGSGNTIYF. CDR3 in DNA: TGTGCCAGCAGTGAAAGGGGGAGTGGAAACACCATATATTTT. The genes are TRBV6-1 and TRBJ1-3; D possibly corresponds to TRBD1 (6 bases). This CDR3 spans 14 amino acids. V was clipped by 2 bases and J by 3 bases, with 8 bases between them. Looked up from germline, CDR1 is MNHNS and CDR2 is SASEGT.

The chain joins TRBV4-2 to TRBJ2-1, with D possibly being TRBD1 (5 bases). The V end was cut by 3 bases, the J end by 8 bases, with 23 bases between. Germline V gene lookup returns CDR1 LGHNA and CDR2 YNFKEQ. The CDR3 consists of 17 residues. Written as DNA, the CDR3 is TGTGCCAGCAGCCAGGTGTCTTTGGGGCCCAGTGTGGATGAGCAGTTCTTC. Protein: CASSQVSLGPSVDEQFF.

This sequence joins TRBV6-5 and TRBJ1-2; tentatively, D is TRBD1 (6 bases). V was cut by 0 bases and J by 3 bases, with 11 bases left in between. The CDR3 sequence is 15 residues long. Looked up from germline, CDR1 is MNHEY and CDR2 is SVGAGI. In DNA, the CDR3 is TGTGCCAGCAGTTACTCTGGGGGCTTGGACTATGGCTACACCTTC. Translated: CASSYSGGLDYGYTF.

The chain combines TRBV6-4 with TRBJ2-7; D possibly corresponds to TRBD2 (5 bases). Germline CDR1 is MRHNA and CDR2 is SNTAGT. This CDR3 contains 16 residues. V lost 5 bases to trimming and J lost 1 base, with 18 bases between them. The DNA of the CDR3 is TGTGCCAGCAGTAGCCTAAGGGCGGGCAGATCCTACGAGCAGTACTTC. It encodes CASSSLRAGRSYEQYF.

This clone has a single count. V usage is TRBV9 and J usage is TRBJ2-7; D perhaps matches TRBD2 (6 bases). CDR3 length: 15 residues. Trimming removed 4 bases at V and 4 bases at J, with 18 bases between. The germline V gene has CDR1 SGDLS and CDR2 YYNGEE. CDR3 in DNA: TGTGCCAGCAGCCCCCGGGGCCAGAGCGGGTACGAGCAGTACTTC. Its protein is CASSPRGQSGYEQYF.

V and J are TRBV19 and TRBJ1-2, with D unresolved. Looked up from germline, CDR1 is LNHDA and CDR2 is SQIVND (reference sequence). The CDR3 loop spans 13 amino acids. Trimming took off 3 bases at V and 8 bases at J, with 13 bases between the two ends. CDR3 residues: CASSISSAGGYTF. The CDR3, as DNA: TGTGCCAGTAGTATTAGCTCGGCCGGGGGCTACACCTTC.

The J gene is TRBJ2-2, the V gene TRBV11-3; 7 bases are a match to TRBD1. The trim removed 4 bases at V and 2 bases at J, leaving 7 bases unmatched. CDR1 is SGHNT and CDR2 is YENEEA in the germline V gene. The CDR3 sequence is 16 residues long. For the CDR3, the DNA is TGTGCCAGCAGCTCGTCCGGGACAGTAAACACCGGGGAGCTGTTTTTT. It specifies CASSSSGTVNTGELFF.

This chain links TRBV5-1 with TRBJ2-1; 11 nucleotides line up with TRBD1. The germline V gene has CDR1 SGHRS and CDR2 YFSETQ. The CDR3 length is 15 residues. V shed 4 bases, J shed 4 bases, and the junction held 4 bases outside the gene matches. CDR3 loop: CASSTGQGGYNEQFF. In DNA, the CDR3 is TGCGCCAGCAGCACGGGACAGGGGGGGTACAATGAGCAGTTCTTC.

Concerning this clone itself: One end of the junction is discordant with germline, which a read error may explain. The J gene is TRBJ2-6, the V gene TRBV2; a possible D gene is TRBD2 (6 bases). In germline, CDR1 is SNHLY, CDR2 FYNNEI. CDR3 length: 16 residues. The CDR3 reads CAGSRDSFSGANVLTF. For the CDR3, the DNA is TGTGCCGGCAGTCGGGACTCCTTTTCTGGGGCCAACGTCCTGACTTTC.

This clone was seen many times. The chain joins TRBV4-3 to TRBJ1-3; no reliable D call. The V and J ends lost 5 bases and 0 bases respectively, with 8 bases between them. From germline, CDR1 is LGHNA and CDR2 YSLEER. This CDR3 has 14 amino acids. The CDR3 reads CASSAGGSGNTIYF. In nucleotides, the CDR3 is TGCGCCAGCAGCGCGGGCGGCTCTGGAAACACCATATATTTT.

In DNA, the CDR3 is TGTGCCAGCAGCTCCGGAGGGACAGGTAGGAGCACTGGTGAGCAGTTCTTC. It specifies CASSSGGTGRSTGEQFF. V gene TRBV7-2 combines with J gene TRBJ2-1; TRBD1 matches 8 bases. V shed 4 bases and J 9 bases; nucleotides not matched to a gene: 17. The CDR3 contains 17 residues. Germline V gene lookup returns CDR1 SGHTA and CDR2 FQGNSA.